A selection of T cell receptor beta chains follows, all from one sample in a study of T cells in Graves' hyperthyroidism and ophthalmopathy. TCRdb re-derived calls from the multiplex PCR reads in MiXCR, one entry per CDR3 protein. This table has some 700,000 distinct CDR3 sequences, around a sixth appearing once. The sequenced material came from blood. These receptors all come from a man aged 45-65 years with Graves' hyperthyroidism. CDR3s include the opening cysteine and the closing phenylalanine or tryptophan. A D gene is named only where the DNA matches it firmly. Some rows have no size entry. The others give once, few or many, or a class for an expanded clone.

v_call	j_call	d_call	clone_size	cdr3_nt	cdr3_aa
TRBV28	TRBJ1-5	-	many	TGTGCCAGCAGTTACCTCACAGGGATTAGCAATCAGCCCCAGCATTTT	CASSYLTGISNQPQHF
TRBV4-3	TRBJ2-1	-	few	TGCGCCAGCAGCCAACCAGGAATAGATGAGCAGTTCTTC	CASSQPGIDEQFF
TRBV5-1	TRBJ2-3	TRBD1	-	TGCGCCAGCAGCTTCCAGGGGGAAACAGATACGCAGTATTTT	CASSFQGETDTQYF
TRBV6-6	TRBJ2-1	-	few	TGTGCCAGCAGTTACAGGGGTAGGGCTTTCGATGAGCAGTTCTTC	CASSYRGRAFDEQFF
TRBV24-1	TRBJ2-3	-	once	TGTGCCACCAGTTTGGAGGGAGTAGCAGATACGCAGTATTTT	CATSLEGVADTQYF
TRBV5-4	TRBJ2-5	TRBD2	-	TGTGCCAGCAGGCAGGGACCAGCGGGAGTCGTAGAGACCCAGTACTTC	CASRQGPAGVVETQYF
TRBV28	TRBJ1-1	TRBD1	many	TGTGCCAGCAGTCCCTGGACAGGTTTGGTAACTGAAGCTTTCTTT	CASSPWTGLVTEAFF
TRBV20-1	TRBJ2-3	-	few	TGCAGTGCTAGTCCCGGGGGCGGCACAGATACGCAGTATTTT	CSASPGGGTDTQYF
TRBV5-1	TRBJ2-1	-	few	TGCGCCAGCAGCTTCCTCCTAGGGGTGGATGAGCAGTTCTTC	CASSFLLGVDEQFF
TRBV6-2/TRBV6-3	TRBJ2-5	-	many	TGTGCCAGCAGTCCTCTCCAAGAGACTCAAGAGACCCAGTACTTC	CASSPLQETQETQYF
TRBV7-9	TRBJ1-2	-	-	TGTGCCAGCAGCTTAGATGGGGACGGGACGGTACTCTATGGCTACACCTTC	CASSLDGDGTVLYGYTF
TRBV18	TRBJ2-7	-	few	TGTGCCAGCTCCTTTTGGAGGGAAGGGGTCGAGCAGTACTTC	CASSFWREGVEQYF
TRBV27	TRBJ2-2	-	few	TGTGCCAGTTGGTTCGTCGGGGCCGGGGAGCTGTTTTTT	CASWFVGAGELFF
TRBV27	TRBJ1-4	-	many	TGTGCCAGCAGTTTATGGGGGCGAGAAAAACTGTTTTTT	CASSLWGREKLFF
TRBV7-3	TRBJ1-2	TRBD1	many	TGTGCCAGCAGCTCGGGACAGCCTGGGGTATATGGCTACACCTTC	CASSSGQPGVYGYTF
TRBV18	TRBJ1-1	TRBD1	-	TGTGCCAGCTCCCGAACACCGGGACAGGCAAACACTGAAGCTTTCTTT	CASSRTPGQANTEAFF
TRBV3-1	TRBJ1-2	-	-	TGTGCCAGCAGCCTCAACAGGGAATTCTATGGCTACACCTTC	CASSLNREFYGYTF
TRBV7-2	TRBJ2-6	-	many	TGTGCCAGCAGCTTAGGTAACTCTGGGGCCAACGTCCTGACTTTC	CASSLGNSGANVLTF
TRBV10-3	TRBJ2-1	-	many	TGTGCCATCAGACAAACAATCGGGACGTCAAACAATGAGCAGTTCTTC	CAIRQTIGTSNNEQFF
TRBV28	TRBJ2-2	TRBD2	few	TGTGCCAGCAGTTTCGGGGCGGGAGGGAACACCGGGGAGCTGTTTTTT	CASSFGAGGNTGELFF
TRBV4-3	TRBJ1-4	-	-	TGCGCCAGCAGCCAAGCTCGAGGTCAACTGTTTTTT	CASSQARGQLFF
TRBV11-2	TRBJ2-1	TRBD2	once	TGTGCCAGCAGAGCAGTCGGGTTGGCGGGAGGTAATGAGCGGTTCTTC	CASRAVGLAGGNERFF
TRBV5-8	TRBJ1-1	-	-	TGTGCCAGCACCCCCCGTGGGACGGATGAAGCTTTCTTT	CASTPRGTDEAFF
TRBV30	TRBJ1-1	-	many	TGTGCCTGGAGCCTAGACATTCCCAGAACTGAAGCTTTCTTT	CAWSLDIPRTEAFF
TRBV12-3/TRBV12-4	TRBJ2-7	-	many	TGTGCCAGCAGTTTAGAGACCGGAACCCCCTACGAGCAGTACTTC	CASSLETGTPYEQYF
TRBV3-1	TRBJ2-1	-	-	TGTGCCAGCAGCTTTGTTTCCGGGACTGCGAGCTCCTACAATGAGCAGTTCTTC	CASSFVSGTASSYNEQFF
TRBV28	TRBJ2-3	-	many	TGTGCCACCATGTCTGGGGCCACAGATACGCAGTATTTT	CATMSGATDTQYF
TRBV28	TRBJ2-1	-	many	TGTGCCAGCAGCTTAGAAACAGGGATATCCTACAATGAGCAGTTCTTC	CASSLETGISYNEQFF